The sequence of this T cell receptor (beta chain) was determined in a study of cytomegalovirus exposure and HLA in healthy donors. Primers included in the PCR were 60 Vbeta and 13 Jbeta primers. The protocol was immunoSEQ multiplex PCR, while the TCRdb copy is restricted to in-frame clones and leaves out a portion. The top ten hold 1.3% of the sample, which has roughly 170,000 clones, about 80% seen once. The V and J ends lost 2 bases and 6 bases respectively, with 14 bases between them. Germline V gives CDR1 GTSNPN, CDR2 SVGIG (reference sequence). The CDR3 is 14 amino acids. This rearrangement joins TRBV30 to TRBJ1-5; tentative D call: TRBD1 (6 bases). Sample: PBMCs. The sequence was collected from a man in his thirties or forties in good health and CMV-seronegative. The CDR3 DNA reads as TGTGCCTGGAGTCACGGGGGGGGGCTTCAGCCCCAGCATTTT. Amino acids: CAWSHGGGLQPQHF. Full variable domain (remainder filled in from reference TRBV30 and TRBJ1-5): SQTIHQWPATLVQPVGSPLSLECTVEGTSNPNLYWYRQAAGRGLQLLFYSVGIGQISSEVPQNLSASRPQDRQFILSSKKLLLSDSGFYLCAWSHGGGLQPQHFGDGTRLSIL.